This T cell receptor (beta chain) was identified in a study of T-cell reconstitution after alpha-beta-depleted transplantation in children (dated by TCRdb to between 2015 and 2016). Study-level background: Using TCR repertoire profiling, the study followed T-cell immune reconstitution in a quantitative way in children after TCRalphabeta/CD19-depleted allogeneic hematopoietic cell transplantation.

This clonotype was picked up many times. The antigen it recognizes is unknown. No base quality information exists; no much larger clone differs at one position. The library was produced with PCR. The instrument given in TCRdb is Illumina HiSeq 2500. To normalize quantification of the TCRbeta repertoire, the TCR libraries were built with molecular barcoding that relied on unique molecular identifiers. TCRdb reran the public reads through fastp at Q25 and MiXCR, keeping productive beta chains. Rows are combined by CDR3 protein, so each entry shows the most common genes and DNA. This sample has approximately 200,000 distinct CDR3 sequences in its table, and more than 14% of those were observed once. Less than 15% of the sample is in the top ten clones. The germline V gene encodes CDR1 MNHEY and CDR2 SVGAGI. Measured from the cysteine to the phenylalanine, the CDR3 is 20 residues long. The only DNA kept is the CDR3, 60 bases in frame from the first base. V is reduced by 4 bases and J by 5 bases, leaving a spacing of 29 bases between them.

The rearranged segments are TRBV6-5 and TRBJ2-2; a weak D assignment points to TRBD2 (5 bases agree). The sample here was PBMCs from the stem cell graft donor, taken from the stem cell graft. The origin of this receptor is a human donor who donated a stem cell graft to a child with acute lymphoblastic leukemia. CDR3 protein: CASSSSLETIRMVRTGELFF. The sequenced DNA: TGTGCCAGCAGTTCATCCCTTGAGACTATACGAATGGTTAGGACCGGGGAGCTGTTTTTT.